A single sample gave rise to the 18 T cell receptor beta chains below, sequenced in a study of blood T cells in healthy people across ages. Primed by a sample-barcoded 5' primer and a J-beta primer mix, a second PCR proceeded for 7 to 11 cycles. TCRdb fed the 5' RACE reads into MiXCR, producing one record per CDR3 protein. The table shows about 1,400,000 distinct CDR3 sequences, with approximately 59% occurring only once. What was sequenced was blood. The receptors come from a man aged 18-30 years in good health.

There are a few counts of this clonotype. The chain carries TRBV7-9 and TRBJ1-4; D call uncertain. The V gene lost 4 bases and the J gene lost 8 bases, with 11 bases spanning the gap. In germline, CDR1 is SEHNR, CDR2 FQNEAQ (reference sequence). The CDR3 contains 13 residues. The CDR3 sequence: CASSSPSREKLFF. Written as DNA, the CDR3 is TGTGCCAGCAGCTCCCCCAGTAGGGAAAAACTGTTTTTT. The full variable domain, with the rest looked up from reference TRBV7-9 and TRBJ1-4, is DTGVSQNPRHKITKRGQNVTFRCDPISEHNRLYWYRQTLGQGPEFLTYFQNEAQLEKSRLLSDRFSAERPKGSFSTLEIQRTEQGDSAMYLCASSSPSREKLFFGSGTQLSVL.

In its sample, this clonotype was seen a few times. The V and J genes are TRBV9 and TRBJ2-7; 11 bases line up with TRBD2. The germline V gene has CDR1 SGDLS and CDR2 YYNGEE. The CDR3 extends over 13 amino acids. V lost 3 bases and J lost 6; bases outside the gene matches: 2. The CDR3 here is CASSAGTSGEQYF. The CDR3 region has the DNA TGTGCCAGCAGCGCCGGGACTAGCGGCGAGCAGTACTTC.

V and J are TRBV29-1 and TRBJ1-2; D remains unclear. The CDR3 has 13 residues. Germline V gene lookup returns CDR1 SQVTM and CDR2 ANQGSEA. V dropped 4 bases and J dropped 3 bases, with 12 bases sitting between them. The CDR3 DNA sequence: TGCAGCGTTGTTGAGATACTCGACTATGGCTACACCTTC. Translated: CSVVEILDYGYTF.

This clonotype has more than one count but fewer than ten. The CDR3 reads CASSFSGTGAQETQYF. The CDR3 nucleotides are TGTGCCAGCAGTTTTTCCGGGACAGGGGCGCAAGAGACCCAGTACTTC. This chain uses TRBV12-3 or TRBV12-4 with TRBJ2-5; 10 nucleotides line up with TRBD1. CDR3 length equals 16 residues. Losses at the gene ends were 3 bases for V and 2 bases for J; bases not matched to a gene: 6.

This chain connects TRBV6-1 to TRBJ1-1; D gene uncertain. Germline V gives CDR1 MNHNS, CDR2 SASEGT. The CDR3 length is 12 residues. Trimming cost V 4 bases and J 7 bases, with 10 bases left between them. The CDR3 region is CASSATGLEAFF. Here the CDR3 DNA reads TGTGCCAGCAGTGCGACGGGTCTTGAAGCTTTCTTT.

The genes are TRBV7-6 and TRBJ2-7; the D is unclear. V shed 2 bases and J shed 3 bases, with 20 bases lying between them. The germline V gene encodes CDR1 SGHVS and CDR2 FNYEAQ. The CDR3 extends over 17 amino acids. This CDR3 is CASSLTGQPFGNYEQYF. CDR3 sequence (DNA): TGTGCCAGCAGCTTAACCGGGCAGCCCTTTGGGAACTACGAGCAGTACTTC.

The genes are TRBV13 and TRBJ1-1; no reliable D call. The V end lost 3 bases, the J end lost 1 base, and 18 bases lay between the germline ends. Looked up from germline, CDR1 is PRHDT and CDR2 is FYEKMQ (reference sequence). The CDR3 covers 17 residues. The CDR3 is CASSFLGLLTTNTEAFF. The CDR3 coding sequence is TGTGCCAGCAGCTTCTTAGGGCTCCTTACAACGAACACTGAAGCTTTCTTT.

The J gene is TRBJ1-5, the V gene TRBV20-1; D remains unclear. The CDR3 extends over 12 amino acids. The germline V gene has CDR1 DFQATT and CDR2 SNEGSKA (reference sequence). Trimming removed 4 bases at V and 5 bases at J, with 9 bases between. The CDR3 coding sequence is TGCAGTGCTAAGGACGGGGATCAGCCCCAGCATTTT. It encodes CSAKDGDQPQHF.

This chain connects TRBV6-5 to TRBJ2-3; tentatively, D is TRBD1 or TRBD2 (6 bases each). The germline V gene encodes CDR1 MNHEY and CDR2 SVGAGI. Between the trimmed V and J ends, which lost 1 base and 2 bases, there was a span of 16 bases. This CDR3 has 17 amino acids. The CDR3 region has the DNA TGTGCCAGCAGTTACTATATGAGGGGGGACTTCACAGATACGCAGTATTTT. It yields the protein CASSYYMRGDFTDTQYF.

This clonotype was counted a few times. The chain has TRBV15 and TRBJ2-1; 9 positions agree with TRBD2. Germline CDR1 reads LNHNV; CDR2 reads YYDKDF (reference sequence). Trimming cost V 1 base and J 4 bases; bases outside gene matches: 2. The CDR3 loop spans 15 amino acids. The CDR3 DNA reads TGTGCCACCAGCAGAGCAGCGGGGGGTTACAATGAGCAGTTCTTC. As protein: CATSRAAGGYNEQFF.

CDR3 in amino acids: CSARDPSARSYEQYF. The CDR3 DNA reads TGCAGTGCTAGAGATCCCAGCGCCCGCTCCTACGAGCAGTACTTC. V gene TRBV20-1 combines with J gene TRBJ2-7; D gene ambiguous. This CDR3 is 15 amino acids long. V was pared by 0 bases and J by 0 bases, with 12 bases between. CDR1 DFQATT and CDR2 SNEGSKA come from the germline V gene (reference sequence).

This chain connects TRBV4-1 to TRBJ2-7; D is unresolved. Germline values: CDR1 MGHRA, CDR2 YSYEKL. Trimming left V 4 bases short and J 3 bases short, with 10 bases between. CDR3 length equals 13 residues. In DNA, the CDR3 is TGCGCCAGCAGCCGTGCGAACCTCTACGAGCAGTACTTC. Translating it yields CASSRANLYEQYF.

As regards this clonotype: Its ends do not fully match the called genes, so a read error is possible. The chain carries TRBV20-1 and TRBJ2-5; D is perhaps TRBD2 (6 bases). The end of the DNA aligns better with TRBJ2-7, so the J call may be wrong. This CDR3 has 10 amino acids. Germline CDR1 DFQATT, CDR2 SNEGSKA (reference sequence). CDR3 residues: CSWGVNEQYF. In nucleotides, the CDR3 is TGTAGTTGGGGGGTCAACGAGCAGTACTTC.

V is TRBV4-1 and J is TRBJ2-7; possibly TRBD2 for D (6 bases). The CDR3 consists of 16 residues. The germline V gene has CDR1 MGHRA and CDR2 YSYEKL. Trimming shortened V by 0 bases and J by 0 bases, and 12 bases separated the two germline ends. The CDR3: CASSQDRSSGSYEQYF. As DNA, the CDR3 is TGCGCCAGCAGCCAAGATAGGAGTAGCGGCTCCTACGAGCAGTACTTC.

This clonotype turned up a few times. The chain joins TRBV7-9 to TRBJ1-2; TRBD1 might be the D (6 bases). Germline values: CDR1 SEHNR, CDR2 FQNEAQ (reference sequence). Trimming removed 6 bases from V and 2 bases from J, with 16 bases in between. The CDR3 is made up of 15 amino acids. In DNA, the CDR3 is TGTGCCAGCAGTCCACGACAGGACTTCAACTATGGCTACACCTTC. As protein: CASSPRQDFNYGYTF.

This clonotype was observed a handful of times. The V gene is TRBV2, the J gene TRBJ2-3, with D unresolved. The CDR3 is 12 residues long. Trimming removed 6 bases at V and 0 bases at J, with 4 bases between. CDR1 is SNHLY, CDR2 FYNNEI, per germline. The CDR3 DNA sequence: TGTGCCAGCAGGATCAGCACAGATACGCAGTATTTT. Encoded protein: CASRISTDTQYF.

This clonotype turned up a few times. This chain connects TRBV4-1 to TRBJ2-3; D unresolved. V shed 3 bases and J shed 0 bases, with 7 bases lying between them. Germline lookup yields CDR1 MGHRA and CDR2 YSYEKL. The CDR3 has 14 residues. The CDR3 nucleotides are TGCGCCAGCAGCCAGGGCCACAGCACAGATACGCAGTATTTT. Protein: CASSQGHSTDTQYF.

This clonotype was counted a few times. This rearrangement joins TRBV29-1 to TRBJ2-1, with D unresolved. Trimming shortened V by 8 bases and J by 3 bases, and 8 bases separated the two germline ends. Looked up from germline, CDR1 is SQVTM and CDR2 is ANQGSEA. The CDR3 spans 11 residues. CDR3 DNA sequence: TGCAGCCATACGGGCTACAATGAGCAGTTCTTC. Translated: CSHTGYNEQFF.